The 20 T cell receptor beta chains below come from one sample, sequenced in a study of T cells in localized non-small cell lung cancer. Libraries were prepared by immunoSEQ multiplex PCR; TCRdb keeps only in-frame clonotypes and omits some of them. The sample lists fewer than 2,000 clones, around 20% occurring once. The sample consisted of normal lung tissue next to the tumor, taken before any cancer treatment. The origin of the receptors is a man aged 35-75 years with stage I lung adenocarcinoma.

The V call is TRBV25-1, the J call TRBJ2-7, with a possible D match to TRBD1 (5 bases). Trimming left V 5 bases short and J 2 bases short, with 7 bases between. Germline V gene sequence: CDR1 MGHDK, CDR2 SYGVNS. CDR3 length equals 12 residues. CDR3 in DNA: TGTGCCAGCAGTCAGGGCCCCTACGAGCAGTACTTC. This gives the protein CASSQGPYEQYF.

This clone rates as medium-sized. The CDR3 region is CASSFYSQYLNTEAFF. The DNA for the CDR3 is TGTGCCAGCAGCTTTTACAGCCAATACCTAAACACTGAAGCTTTCTTT. The rearrangement uses TRBV11-3 and TRBJ1-1; D not resolved. The CDR3 totals 16 residues. V lost 3 bases to trimming and J lost 2 bases, with 16 bases between them. CDR1 SGHNT and CDR2 YENEEA come from the germline V gene.

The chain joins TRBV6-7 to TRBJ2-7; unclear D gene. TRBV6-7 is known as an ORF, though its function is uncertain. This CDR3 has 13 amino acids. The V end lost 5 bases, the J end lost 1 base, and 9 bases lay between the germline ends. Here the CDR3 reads CASSPLGSYEQYF. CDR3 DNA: TGTGCCAGCAGTCCCCTCGGATCCTACGAGCAGTACTTC.

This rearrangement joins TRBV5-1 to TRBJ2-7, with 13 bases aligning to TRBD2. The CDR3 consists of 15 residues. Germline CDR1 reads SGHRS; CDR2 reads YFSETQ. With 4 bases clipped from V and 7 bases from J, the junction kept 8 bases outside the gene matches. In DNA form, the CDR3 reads TGCGCCAGCAGCCTCGGACTAGCGGGAGTAGGAGAGCAGTACTTC. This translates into CASSLGLAGVGEQYF.

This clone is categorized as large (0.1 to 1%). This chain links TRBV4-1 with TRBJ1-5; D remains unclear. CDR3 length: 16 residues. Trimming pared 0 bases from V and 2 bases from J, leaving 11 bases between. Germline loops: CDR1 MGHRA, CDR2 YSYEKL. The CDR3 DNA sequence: TGCGCCAGCAGCCAAGATGGGCAGTCCGGCAATCAGCCCCAGCATTTT. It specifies CASSQDGQSGNQPQHF.

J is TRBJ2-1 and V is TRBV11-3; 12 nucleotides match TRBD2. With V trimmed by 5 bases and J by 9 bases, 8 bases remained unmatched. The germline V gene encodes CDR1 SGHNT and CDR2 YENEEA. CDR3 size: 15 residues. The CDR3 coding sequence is TGTGCCAGCAGCCCCGGGGCTAGCGGGAGGGGTGAGCAGTTCTTC. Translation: CASSPGASGRGEQFF.

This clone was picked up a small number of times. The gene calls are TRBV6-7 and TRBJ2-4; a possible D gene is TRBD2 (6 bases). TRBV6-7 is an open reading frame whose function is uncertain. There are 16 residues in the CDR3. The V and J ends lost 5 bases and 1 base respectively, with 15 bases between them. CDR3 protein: CASSEGVGRAKNIQYF. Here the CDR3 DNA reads TGTGCCAGCAGTGAAGGGGTTGGGAGGGCCAAAAACATTCAGTACTTC.

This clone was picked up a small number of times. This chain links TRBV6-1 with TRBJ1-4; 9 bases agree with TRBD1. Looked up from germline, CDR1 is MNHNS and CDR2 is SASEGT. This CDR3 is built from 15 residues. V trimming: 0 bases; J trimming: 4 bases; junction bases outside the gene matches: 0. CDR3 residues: CASSEATGGNEKLFF. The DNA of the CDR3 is TGTGCCAGCAGTGAAGCGACAGGGGGTAATGAAAAACTGTTTTTT.

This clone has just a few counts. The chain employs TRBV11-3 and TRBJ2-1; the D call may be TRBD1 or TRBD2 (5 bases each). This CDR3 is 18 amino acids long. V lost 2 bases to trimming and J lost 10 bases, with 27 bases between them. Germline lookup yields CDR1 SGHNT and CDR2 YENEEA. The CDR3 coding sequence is TGTGCCAGCAGCTTAACGTCAGGGACCGGGACCTCGGCAAACGAGCAGTTCTTC. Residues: CASSLTSGTGTSANEQFF.

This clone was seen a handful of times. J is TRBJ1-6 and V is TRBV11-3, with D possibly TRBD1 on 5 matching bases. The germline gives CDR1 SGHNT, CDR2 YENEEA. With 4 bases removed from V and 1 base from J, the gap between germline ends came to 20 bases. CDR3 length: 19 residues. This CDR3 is CASSSWGLYKASYNSPLHF. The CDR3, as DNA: TGTGCCAGCAGCTCCTGGGGCCTCTATAAAGCGTCCTATAATTCACCCCTCCACTTT. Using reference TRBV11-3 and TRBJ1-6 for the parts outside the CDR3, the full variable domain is EAGVVQSPRYKIIEKKQPVAFWCNPISGHNTLYWYLQNLGQGPELLIRYENEEAVDDSQLPKDRFSAERLKGVDSTLKIQPAELGDSAVYLCASSSWGLYKASYNSPLHFGNGTRLTVT.

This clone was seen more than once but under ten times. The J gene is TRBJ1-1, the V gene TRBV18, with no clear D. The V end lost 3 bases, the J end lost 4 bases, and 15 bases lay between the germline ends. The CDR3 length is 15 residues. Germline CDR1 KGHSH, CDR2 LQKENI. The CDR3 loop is CASSPEGRVGTEAFF. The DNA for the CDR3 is TGTGCCAGCTCACCGGAGGGTAGGGTGGGCACTGAAGCTTTCTTT.

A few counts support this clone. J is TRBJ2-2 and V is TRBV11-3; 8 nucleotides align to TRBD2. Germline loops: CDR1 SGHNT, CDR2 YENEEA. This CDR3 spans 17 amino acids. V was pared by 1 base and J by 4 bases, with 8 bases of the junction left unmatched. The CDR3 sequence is CASSLVVSLAGTGELFF. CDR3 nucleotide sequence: TGTGCCAGCAGCTTAGTAGTGAGTCTAGCGGGCACCGGGGAGCTGTTTTTT.

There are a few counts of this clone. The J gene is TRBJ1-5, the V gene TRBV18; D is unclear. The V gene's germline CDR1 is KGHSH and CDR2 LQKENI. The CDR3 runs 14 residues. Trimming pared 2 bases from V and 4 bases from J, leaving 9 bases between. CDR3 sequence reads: CASSPETENQPQHF. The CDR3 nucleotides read TGTGCCAGCTCACCAGAGACCGAAAATCAGCCCCAGCATTTT. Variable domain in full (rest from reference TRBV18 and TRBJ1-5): NAGVMQNPRHLVRRRGQEARLRCSPMKGHSHVYWYRQLPEEGLKFMVYLQKENIIDESGMPKERFSAEFPKEGPSILRIQQVVRGDSAAYFCASSPETENQPQHFGDGTRLSIL.

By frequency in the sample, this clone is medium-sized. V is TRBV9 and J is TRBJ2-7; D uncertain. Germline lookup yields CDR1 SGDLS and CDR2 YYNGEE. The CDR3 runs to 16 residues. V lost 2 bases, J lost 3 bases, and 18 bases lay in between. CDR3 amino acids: CASSVDRLGGFYEQYF. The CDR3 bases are TGTGCCAGCAGCGTCGATCGGCTGGGCGGTTTCTACGAGCAGTACTTC. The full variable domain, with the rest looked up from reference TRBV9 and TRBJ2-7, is DSGVTQTPKHLITATGQRVTLRCSPRSGDLSVYWYQQSLDQGLQFLIQYYNGEERAKGNILERFSAQQFPDLHSELNLSSLELGDSALYFCASSVDRLGGFYEQYFGPGTRLTVT.

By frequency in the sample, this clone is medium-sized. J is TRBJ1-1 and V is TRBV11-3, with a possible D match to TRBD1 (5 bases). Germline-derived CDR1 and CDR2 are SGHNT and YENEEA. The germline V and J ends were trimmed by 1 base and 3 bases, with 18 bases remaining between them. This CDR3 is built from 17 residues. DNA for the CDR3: TGTGCCAGCAGCTTAGGCTTAGGGGACCCGGGGGACACTGAAGCTTTCTTT. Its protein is CASSLGLGDPGDTEAFF.

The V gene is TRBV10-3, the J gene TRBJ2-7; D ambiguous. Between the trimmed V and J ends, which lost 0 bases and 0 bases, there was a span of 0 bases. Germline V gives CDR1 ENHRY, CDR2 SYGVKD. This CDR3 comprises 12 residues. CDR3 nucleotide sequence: TGTGCCATCAGTGAGTCCTCCTACGAGCAGTACTTC. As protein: CAISESSYEQYF.

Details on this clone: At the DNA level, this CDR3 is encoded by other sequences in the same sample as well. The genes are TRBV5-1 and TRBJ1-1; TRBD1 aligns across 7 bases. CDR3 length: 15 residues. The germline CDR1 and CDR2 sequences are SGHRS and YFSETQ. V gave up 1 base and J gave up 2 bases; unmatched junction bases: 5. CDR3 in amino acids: CASSLTGTVNTEAFF. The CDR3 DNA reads TGCGCCAGCAGCTTGACCGGGACAGTCAACACTGAAGCTTTCTTT.

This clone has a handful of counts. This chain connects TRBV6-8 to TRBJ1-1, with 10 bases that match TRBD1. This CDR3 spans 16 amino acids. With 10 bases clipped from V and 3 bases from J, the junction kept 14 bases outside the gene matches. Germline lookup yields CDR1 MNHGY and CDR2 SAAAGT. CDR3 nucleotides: TGTGCCATCAGCTCCAGACAGGGGGCACTGGACACTGAAGCTTTCTTT. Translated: CAISSRQGALDTEAFF.

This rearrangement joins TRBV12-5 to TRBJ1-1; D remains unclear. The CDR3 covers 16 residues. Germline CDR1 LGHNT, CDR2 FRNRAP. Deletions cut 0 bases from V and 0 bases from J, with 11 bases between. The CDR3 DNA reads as TGTGCTAGTGGTTTGGTACGAGGGCAACTGAACACTGAAGCTTTCTTT. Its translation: CASGLVRGQLNTEAFF.

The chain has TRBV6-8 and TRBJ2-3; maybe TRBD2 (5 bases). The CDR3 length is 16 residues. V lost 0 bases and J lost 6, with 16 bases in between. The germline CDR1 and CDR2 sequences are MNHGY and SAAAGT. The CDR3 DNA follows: TGTGCCAGCAGTTACTCGAACGGGGAACCCCGCGATACGCAGTATTTT. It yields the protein CASSYSNGEPRDTQYF.